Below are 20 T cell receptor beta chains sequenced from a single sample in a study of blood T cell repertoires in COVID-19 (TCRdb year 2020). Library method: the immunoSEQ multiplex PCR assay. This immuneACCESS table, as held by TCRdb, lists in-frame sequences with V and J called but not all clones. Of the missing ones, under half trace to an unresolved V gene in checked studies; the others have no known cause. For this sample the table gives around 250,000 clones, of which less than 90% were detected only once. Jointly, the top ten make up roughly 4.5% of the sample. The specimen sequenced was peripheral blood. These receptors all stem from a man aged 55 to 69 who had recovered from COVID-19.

CDR3 bases: TGTGCCAGCAGTGACCCCCGGGGTAGGGAGACCCAGTACTTC. Residues: CASSDPRGRETQYF. The genes are TRBV6-2 or TRBV6-3 and TRBJ2-5, with a tentative D call TRBD2 (5 bases). The V and J ends lost 5 bases and 5 bases respectively, with 15 bases between them. CDR1 is MNHEY, CDR2 SVGEGT, per germline. The CDR3 consists of 14 residues.

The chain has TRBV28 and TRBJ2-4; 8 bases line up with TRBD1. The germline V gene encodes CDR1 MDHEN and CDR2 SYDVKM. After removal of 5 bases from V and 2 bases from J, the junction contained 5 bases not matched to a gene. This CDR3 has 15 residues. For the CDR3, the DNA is TGTGCCAGCAGTATACAGGGGGTAACCAAAAACATTCAGTACTTC. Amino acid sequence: CASSIQGVTKNIQYF.

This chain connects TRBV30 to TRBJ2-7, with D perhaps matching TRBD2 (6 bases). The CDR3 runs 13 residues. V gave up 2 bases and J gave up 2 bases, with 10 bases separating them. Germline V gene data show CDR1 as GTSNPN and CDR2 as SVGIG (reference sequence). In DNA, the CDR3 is TGTGCCTGGAGTTCCGGGAGTGCCTACGAGCAGTACTTC. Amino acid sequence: CAWSSGSAYEQYF.

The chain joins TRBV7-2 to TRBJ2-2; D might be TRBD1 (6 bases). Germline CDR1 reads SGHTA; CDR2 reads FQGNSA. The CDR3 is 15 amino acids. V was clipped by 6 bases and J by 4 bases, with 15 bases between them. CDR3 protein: CASRRATGSTGELFF. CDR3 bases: TGTGCCAGCAGAAGGGCCACAGGGTCCACCGGGGAGCTGTTTTTT.

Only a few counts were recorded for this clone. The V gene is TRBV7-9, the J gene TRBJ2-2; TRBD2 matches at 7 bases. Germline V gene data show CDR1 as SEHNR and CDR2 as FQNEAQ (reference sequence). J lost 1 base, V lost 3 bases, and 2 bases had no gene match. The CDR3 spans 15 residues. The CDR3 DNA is TGTGCCAGCAGCTTTGGCGGGGGGAACACCGGGGAGCTGTTTTTT. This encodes CASSFGGGNTGELFF.

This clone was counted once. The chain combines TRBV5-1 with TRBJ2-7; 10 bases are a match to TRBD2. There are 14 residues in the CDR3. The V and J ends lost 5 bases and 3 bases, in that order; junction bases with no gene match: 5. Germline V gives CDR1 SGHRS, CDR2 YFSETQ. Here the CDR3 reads CASRVGLASYEQYF. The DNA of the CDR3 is TGCGCCAGCAGGGTGGGACTAGCGAGCTACGAGCAGTACTTC. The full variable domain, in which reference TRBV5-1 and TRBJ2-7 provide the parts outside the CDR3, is KAGVTQTPRYLIKTRGQQVTLSCSPISGHRSVSWYQQTPGQGLQFLFEYFSETQRNKGNFPGRFSGRQFSNSRSEMNVSTLELGDSALYLCASRVGLASYEQYFGPGTRLTVT.

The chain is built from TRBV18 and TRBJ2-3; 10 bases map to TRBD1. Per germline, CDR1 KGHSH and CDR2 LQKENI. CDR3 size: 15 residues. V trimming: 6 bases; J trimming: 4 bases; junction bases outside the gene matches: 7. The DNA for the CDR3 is TGTGCCAGCTCGCCCGGGACAGGGGTTGCAGATACGCAGTATTTT. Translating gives CASSPGTGVADTQYF.

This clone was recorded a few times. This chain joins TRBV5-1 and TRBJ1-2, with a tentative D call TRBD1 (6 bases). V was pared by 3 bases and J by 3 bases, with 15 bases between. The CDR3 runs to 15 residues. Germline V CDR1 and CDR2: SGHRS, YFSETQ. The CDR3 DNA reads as TGCGCCAGCAGCTCTACAGGGTCCGGTGACTATGGCTACACCTTC. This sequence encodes CASSSTGSGDYGYTF. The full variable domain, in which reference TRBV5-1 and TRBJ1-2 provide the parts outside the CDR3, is KAGVTQTPRYLIKTRGQQVTLSCSPISGHRSVSWYQQTPGQGLQFLFEYFSETQRNKGNFPGRFSGRQFSNSRSEMNVSTLELGDSALYLCASSSTGSGDYGYTFGSGTRLTVV.

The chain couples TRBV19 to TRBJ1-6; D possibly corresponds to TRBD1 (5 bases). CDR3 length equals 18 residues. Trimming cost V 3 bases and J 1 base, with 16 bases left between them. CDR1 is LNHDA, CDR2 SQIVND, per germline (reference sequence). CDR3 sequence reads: CASSIRDTTGSYNSPLHF. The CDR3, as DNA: TGTGCCAGTAGTATCAGGGATACTACTGGGTCCTATAATTCACCCCTCCACTTT. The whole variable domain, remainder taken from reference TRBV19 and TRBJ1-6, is DGGITQSPKYLFRKEGQNVTLSCEQNLNHDAMYWYRQDPGQGLRLIYYSQIVNDFQKGDIAEGYSVSREKKESFPLTVTSAQKNPTAFYLCASSIRDTTGSYNSPLHFGNGTRLTVT.

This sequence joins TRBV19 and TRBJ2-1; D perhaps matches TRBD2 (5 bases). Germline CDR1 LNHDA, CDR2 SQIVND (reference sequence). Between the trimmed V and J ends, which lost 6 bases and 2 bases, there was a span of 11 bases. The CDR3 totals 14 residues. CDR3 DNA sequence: TGTGCCAGTAGCGAGCGGACCACCTACAATGAGCAGTTCTTC. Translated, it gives CASSERTTYNEQFF. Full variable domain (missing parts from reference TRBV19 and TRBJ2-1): DGGITQSPKYLFRKEGQNVTLSCEQNLNHDAMYWYRQDPGQGLRLIYYSQIVNDFQKGDIAEGYSVSREKKESFPLTVTSAQKNPTAFYLCASSERTTYNEQFFGPGTRLTVL.

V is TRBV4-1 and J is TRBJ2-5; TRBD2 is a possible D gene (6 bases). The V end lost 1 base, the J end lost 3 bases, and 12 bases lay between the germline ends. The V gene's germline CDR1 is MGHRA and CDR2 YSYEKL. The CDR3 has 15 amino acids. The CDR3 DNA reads TGCGCCAGCAGCCAAGCGGGGAGGTTGAAAGAGACCCAGTACTTC. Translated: CASSQAGRLKETQYF.

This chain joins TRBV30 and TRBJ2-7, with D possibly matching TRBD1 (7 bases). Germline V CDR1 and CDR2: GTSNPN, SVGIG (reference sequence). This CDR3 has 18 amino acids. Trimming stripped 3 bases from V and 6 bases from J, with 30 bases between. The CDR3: CAWSRGPVTGQPYAEQYF. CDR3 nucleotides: TGTGCCTGGAGCCGGGGGCCCGTTACGGGACAGCCTTATGCCGAGCAGTACTTC.

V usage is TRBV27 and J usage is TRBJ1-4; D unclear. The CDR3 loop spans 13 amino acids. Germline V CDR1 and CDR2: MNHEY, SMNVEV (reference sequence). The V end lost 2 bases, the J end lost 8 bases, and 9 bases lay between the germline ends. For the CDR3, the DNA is TGTGCCAGCAGTTTAGAGGTTAAGGAAAAACTGTTTTTT. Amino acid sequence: CASSLEVKEKLFF.

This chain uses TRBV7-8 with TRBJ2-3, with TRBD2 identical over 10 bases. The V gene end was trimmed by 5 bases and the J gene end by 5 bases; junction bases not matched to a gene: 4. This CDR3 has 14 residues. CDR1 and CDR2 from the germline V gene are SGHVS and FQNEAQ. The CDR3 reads CASSPSGRLDTQYF. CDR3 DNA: TGTGCCAGCAGCCCTAGCGGGAGATTAGATACGCAGTATTTT. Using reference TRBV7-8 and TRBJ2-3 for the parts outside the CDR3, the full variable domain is GAGVSQSPRYKVAKRGQDVALRCDPISGHVSLFWYQQALGQGPEFLTYFQNEAQLDKSGLPSDRFFAERPEGSVSTLKIQRTQQEDSAVYLCASSPSGRLDTQYFGPGTRLTVL.

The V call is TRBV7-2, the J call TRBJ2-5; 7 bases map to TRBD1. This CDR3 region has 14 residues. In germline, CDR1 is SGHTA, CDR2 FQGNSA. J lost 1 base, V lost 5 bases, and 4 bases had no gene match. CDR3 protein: CASSPRQGQETQYF. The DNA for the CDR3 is TGTGCCAGCAGCCCCAGACAGGGCCAAGAGACCCAGTACTTC.

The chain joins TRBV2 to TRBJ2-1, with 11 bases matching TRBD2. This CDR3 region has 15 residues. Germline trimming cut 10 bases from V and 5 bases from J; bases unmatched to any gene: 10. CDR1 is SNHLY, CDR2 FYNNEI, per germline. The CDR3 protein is CAISSPGLADNEQFF. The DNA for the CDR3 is TGTGCCATCTCCTCCCCGGGACTAGCGGACAATGAGCAGTTCTTC.

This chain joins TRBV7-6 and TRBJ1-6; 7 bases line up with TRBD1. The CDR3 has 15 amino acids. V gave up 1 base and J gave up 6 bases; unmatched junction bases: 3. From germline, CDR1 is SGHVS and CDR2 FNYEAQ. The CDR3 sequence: CASSLVQGVNSPLHF. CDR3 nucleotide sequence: TGTGCCAGCAGCTTAGTGCAGGGGGTTAATTCACCCCTCCACTTT. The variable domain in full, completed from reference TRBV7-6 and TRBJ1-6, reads GAGVSQSPRYKVTKRGQDVALRCDPISGHVSLYWYRQALGQGPEFLTYFNYEAQQDKSGLPNDRFSAERPEGSISTLTIQRTEQRDSAMYRCASSLVQGVNSPLHFGNGTRLTVT.

CDR3 nucleotides: TGCGCCAGCAGCCAGGGACAGACAAATGAAAAACTGTTTTTT. Its translation: CASSQGQTNEKLFF. The chain joins TRBV5-1 to TRBJ1-4; the match to TRBD1 covers 7 bases. The germline gives CDR1 SGHRS, CDR2 YFSETQ. V trimming: 4 bases; J trimming: 5 bases; junction bases outside the gene matches: 5. CDR3 size: 14 residues.

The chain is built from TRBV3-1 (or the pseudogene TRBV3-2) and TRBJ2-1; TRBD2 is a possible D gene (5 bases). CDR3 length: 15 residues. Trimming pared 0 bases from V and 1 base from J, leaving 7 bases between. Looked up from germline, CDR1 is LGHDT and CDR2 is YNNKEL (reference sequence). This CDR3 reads CASSQDSVSYNEQFF. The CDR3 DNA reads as TGTGCCAGCAGCCAAGATAGCGTATCCTACAATGAGCAGTTCTTC.

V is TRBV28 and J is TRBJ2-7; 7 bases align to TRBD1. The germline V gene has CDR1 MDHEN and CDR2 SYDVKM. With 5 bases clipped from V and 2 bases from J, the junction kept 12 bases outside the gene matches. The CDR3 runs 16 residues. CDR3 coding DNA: TGTGCCAGCAGTCAAGGGACAGCTAAATATACCTACGAGCAGTACTTC. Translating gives CASSQGTAKYTYEQYF.